Presented here are 21 T cell receptor beta chains from one specimen sequenced in a study of shared T cell receptors in the human thymus. TCRdb's table, derived via immunoSEQ multiplex PCR, lists solely in-frame clones and lacks some. The sample lists hundreds of thousands of clones, 75% to 80% seen once, with around 0.013% in the top ten. This sample was shared with a second study, whose subject was human thymus T cells.

Sequencing was carried out using thymocytes. All receptors come from a boy under two years old with a congenital heart defect.

The genes are TRBV10-3 and TRBJ2-3, with TRBD1 matching over 9 bases. The CDR3 length is 20 residues. J lost 0 bases, V lost 0 bases, and 13 bases had no gene match. The germline V gene has CDR1 ENHRY and CDR2 SYGVKD. The CDR3 loop reads CAISESLGQGFIWSTDTQYF. CDR3 nucleotides: TGTGCCATCAGTGAGTCGTTGGGACAGGGATTTATTTGGAGCACAGATACGCAGTATTTT.

This sequence joins TRBV7-2 and TRBJ2-5; tentatively, D is TRBD1 (5 bases). V lost 1 base and J 5 bases, leaving 17 bases between the germline ends. Germline V gives CDR1 SGHTA, CDR2 FQGNSA. This CDR3 has 16 amino acids. CDR3 loop: CASSLEGFSIVETQYF. The CDR3 nucleotides are TGTGCCAGCAGCTTAGAGGGGTTCTCGATCGTGGAGACCCAGTACTTC.

The chain recombines TRBV14 with TRBJ2-1; D perhaps matches TRBD2 (7 bases). Germline V gene lookup returns CDR1 SGHDN and CDR2 FVKESK. The length of the CDR3 is 16 residues. The ends were cut back, 2 bases at V and 0 bases at J, with 11 bases in the middle. The CDR3 here is CASSQTRGASYNEQFF. CDR3 nucleotide sequence: TGTGCCAGCAGCCAAACCCGGGGGGCCTCCTACAATGAGCAGTTCTTC.

This chain uses TRBV11-3 with TRBJ1-4, with 9 bases aligning to TRBD1. The J segment lost 6 bases and the V segment lost 5 bases, leaving 7 bases of the junction unmatched. The CDR3 totals 15 residues. The germline gives CDR1 SGHNT, CDR2 YENEEA. CDR3 sequence (DNA): TGTGCCAGCAGCCGACCGGGACAGGGCGATGAAAAACTGTTTTTT. Translated, it gives CASSRPGQGDEKLFF. Complete variable domain (other parts from reference TRBV11-3 and TRBJ1-4): EAGVVQSPRYKIIEKKQPVAFWCNPISGHNTLYWYLQNLGQGPELLIRYENEEAVDDSQLPKDRFSAERLKGVDSTLKIQPAELGDSAVYLCASSRPGQGDEKLFFGSGTQLSVL.

The V gene is TRBV27, the J gene TRBJ2-7; D uncertain. Trimming left V 0 bases short and J 2 bases short, with 8 bases between. The CDR3 has 14 residues. Germline V gene data show CDR1 as MNHEY and CDR2 as SMNVEV (reference sequence). The CDR3 sequence is CASSLSGGPYEQYF. CDR3 sequence (DNA): TGTGCCAGCAGTTTATCTGGCGGCCCCTACGAGCAGTACTTC.

This clone was observed a few times. The chain recombines TRBV5-6 with TRBJ2-1, with D perhaps matching TRBD2 (6 bases). The V gene's germline CDR1 is SGHDT and CDR2 YYEEEE. With 4 bases removed from V and 10 bases from J, the gap between germline ends came to 12 bases. The CDR3 totals 12 residues. CDR3: CASSRGAGEQFF. For the CDR3, the DNA is TGTGCCAGCAGCCGAGGGGCGGGGGAGCAGTTCTTC.

As regards this clone: One end of the junction varies from germline; a read error may be responsible. The chain links TRBV18 to TRBJ2-1; D call uncertain. The CDR3 length is 16 residues. The germline gives CDR1 KGHSH, CDR2 LQKENI. CDR3 residues: CASSSPAFSSYNEQFF. The CDR3 DNA reads as TGTGCCAGCTCATCACCAGCGTTTAGCTCCTACAATGAGCAGTTCTTC.

This clone was observed once. The chain uses TRBV23-1 and TRBJ2-7; the D gene is possibly TRBD1 (6 bases). TRBV23-1 is designated an ORF whose function remains uncertain. The CDR3 has 15 amino acids. V gave up 2 bases and J gave up 2 bases, with 13 bases separating them. For the CDR3, the DNA is TGCGCCAGCAGTCAACGGGACATAATCACCTACGAGCAGTACTTC. This encodes CASSQRDIITYEQYF.

The chain employs TRBV29-1 and TRBJ2-7; 7 positions agree with TRBD1. Per germline, CDR1 SQVTM and CDR2 ANQGSEA. The CDR3 is 13 residues long. V dropped 7 bases and J dropped 5; count of bases not matched to a gene: 11. The chain's CDR3 is CSGTQGFYDEQYF. DNA of the CDR3: TGCAGCGGGACACAGGGGTTTTACGACGAGCAGTACTTC.

The sample holds one count of this clone. The chain carries TRBV6-1 and TRBJ1-2; D uncertain. Trimming took 1 base from V and 8 from J, leaving 14 bases between them. The germline CDR1 and CDR2 sequences are MNHNS and SASEGT. The CDR3 has 14 amino acids. The CDR3 reads CASSEEGAIFGYTF. The CDR3 DNA is TGTGCCAGCAGTGAAGAGGGAGCCATTTTCGGCTACACCTTC.

The chain uses TRBV10-3 and TRBJ2-2; D is possibly TRBD1 (6 bases). CDR1 and CDR2 from the germline V gene are ENHRY and SYGVKD. This CDR3 spans 17 amino acids. Trimming removed 2 bases from V and 1 base from J, with 14 bases in between. The CDR3, as DNA: TGTGCCATCAGTGAGGGGGACACGTTCCAGAACACCGGGGAGCTGTTTTTT. As protein: CAISEGDTFQNTGELFF.

In its sample, this clone was seen a few times. This chain links TRBV19 with TRBJ1-5, with a possible D match to TRBD1 (6 bases). This CDR3 spans 15 amino acids. The germline V gene encodes CDR1 LNHDA and CDR2 SQIVND (reference sequence). Between the trimmed V and J ends, which lost 3 bases and 0 bases, there was a span of 9 bases. The CDR3 protein is CASSIGTSSNQPQHF. The CDR3 coding sequence is TGTGCCAGTAGTATCGGGACAAGTAGCAATCAGCCCCAGCATTTT.

The CDR3 DNA sequence: TGCGCCAGCAGCAGGGCGGGGGGCACCGGGGAGCTGTTTTTT. Its translation is CASSRAGGTGELFF. The chain has TRBV5-1 and TRBJ2-2; 8 bases line up with TRBD2. The CDR3 has 14 amino acids. V lost 4 bases, J lost 4 bases, and 3 bases stayed unmatched. Looked up from germline, CDR1 is SGHRS and CDR2 is YFSETQ.

V usage is TRBV7-9 and J usage is TRBJ1-5; no definite D call. V lost 2 bases and J 4 bases, leaving 15 bases between the germline ends. CDR3 length equals 16 residues. Per the germline V gene, CDR1 is SEHNR and CDR2 is FQNEAQ (reference sequence). This chain's CDR3 is CASSLSGSGGNQPQHF. DNA for the CDR3: TGTGCCAGCAGCTTAAGTGGTTCGGGAGGAAATCAGCCCCAGCATTTT.

This chain uses TRBV4-3 with TRBJ2-1; D uncertain. Looked up from germline, CDR1 is LGHNA and CDR2 is YSLEER. V lost 4 bases to trimming and J lost 2 bases, with 15 bases between them. This CDR3 comprises 16 residues. As DNA, the CDR3 is TGCGCCAGCAGCCCCCCCAGGTCAGGCCCCTACAATGAGCAGTTCTTC. Protein product: CASSPPRSGPYNEQFF.

The rearrangement uses TRBV7-9 and TRBJ1-1; D call uncertain. V was pared by 6 bases and J by 0 bases, with 11 bases between. This CDR3 has 14 residues. The germline CDR1 and CDR2 sequences are SEHNR and FQNEAQ (reference sequence). The CDR3, as DNA: TGTGCCAGCAGTCTGCGGCATATGAACACTGAAGCTTTCTTT. Translating gives CASSLRHMNTEAFF.

The V gene is TRBV30, the J gene TRBJ1-6; D call uncertain. Germline assignment: CDR1 GTSNPN and CDR2 SVGIG (reference sequence). Trimming stripped 0 bases from V and 3 bases from J, with 9 bases between. This CDR3 spans 15 amino acids. CDR3 sequence (DNA): TGTGCCTGGAGTGTACACAATGGCTATAATTCACCCCTCCACTTT. It specifies CAWSVHNGYNSPLHF.

The rearrangement uses TRBV2 and TRBJ1-2; D gene ambiguous. Germline assignment: CDR1 SNHLY and CDR2 FYNNEI. The CDR3 runs 15 residues. The V and J ends lost 5 bases and 4 bases respectively, with 17 bases between them. The CDR3 DNA follows: TGTGCCAGCAGTTCGCACACAGCCTCCCCCTATGGCTACACCTTC. This sequence encodes CASSSHTASPYGYTF.

The rearrangement uses TRBV6-1 and TRBJ2-7; a weak D match, TRBD1 (5 bases). V was trimmed by 6 bases and J by 2 bases, leaving 14 bases between them. The CDR3 is 14 residues long. The germline gives CDR1 MNHNS, CDR2 SASEGT. The CDR3 nucleotides read TGTGCCAGCAGAGACAGACGAGGCACCTACGAGCAGTACTTC. Translating it yields CASRDRRGTYEQYF.

The chain links TRBV14 to TRBJ1-1; no clear D gene. This CDR3 spans 17 amino acids. Germline V gene data show CDR1 as SGHDN and CDR2 as FVKESK. V lost 5 bases and J 3 bases, leaving 22 bases between the germline ends. CDR3 sequence: CASSDPSSEGQDTEAFF. The CDR3 DNA is TGTGCCAGCAGCGACCCCTCCAGCGAGGGTCAGGACACTGAAGCTTTCTTT.

The J gene is TRBJ1-1, the V gene TRBV30; the D gene is possibly TRBD1 (5 bases). From germline, CDR1 is GTSNPN and CDR2 SVGIG (reference sequence). This CDR3 is built from 13 residues. V was cut by 5 bases and J by 11 bases, with 21 bases left in between. In nucleotides, the CDR3 is TGTGCCTGGGGGGGGTGGGGGTACCACGGCGCTTTCTTT. Encoded protein: CAWGGWGYHGAFF.